A selection of T cell receptor beta chains follows, all from one sample in a study of cytomegalovirus exposure and HLA in healthy donors. Here immunoSEQ multiplex PCR was the method, and the copy in TCRdb shows in-frame clones only, minus some. The repertoire includes 73,000 or so clones, around 70% of them detected once, and around 16% sits in the top ten. The sample was PBMCs. The receptors here all came from a woman in her forties in good health and CMV-seropositive. The CDR3 runs from the conserved cysteine through the conserved F or W. The D gene is left open where the match is weak. Not every row has a clone size; where given, it reads once, few, many or a size class.

d_gene	v_gene	abundance	j_gene	CDR3aa	CDR3nt
.	TRBV30	few	TRBJ1-5	CAWSVGDNNQPQHF	TGTGCCTGGAGTGTAGGGGATAACAATCAGCCCCAGCATTTT
.	TRBV28	.	TRBJ2-1	CASSTRRGEPYNEQFF	TGTGCCAGCAGTACCAGGAGGGGAGAACCCTACAATGAGCAGTTCTTC
TRBD2	TRBV7-2	.	TRBJ2-2	CASSPFPILAGPTGELFF	TGTGCCAGCAGCCCTTTCCCAATACTAGCGGGACCGACCGGGGAGCTGTTTTTT
TRBD2	TRBV7-9	.	TRBJ2-5	CASSLGGGRETQYF	TGTGCCAGCAGCTTGGGCGGGGGTCGGGAGACCCAGTACTTC
TRBD1	TRBV11-2	once	TRBJ2-7	CASSLGTGRRVYEQYF	TGTGCCAGCAGCTTAGGGACAGGGAGGAGGGTCTACGAGCAGTACTTC
.	TRBV18	.	TRBJ1-4	CASSPEQGDEKLFF	TGTGCCAGCTCACCGGAACAGGGTGATGAAAAACTGTTTTTT
.	TRBV18	.	TRBJ1-1	CASSPGLNTEAFF	TGTGCCAGCTCACCAGGGCTGAACACTGAAGCTTTCTTT
.	TRBV5-8	.	TRBJ1-5	CASSLPQGRDQPQHF	TGTGCCAGCAGCTTGCCCCAGGGCAGGGATCAGCCCCAGCATTTT
TRBD1	TRBV5-6	.	TRBJ1-4	CASSYFDRVGEKLFF	TGTGCCAGCAGCTATTTCGACAGGGTGGGAGAAAAACTGTTTTTT
TRBD1	TRBV30	.	TRBJ2-5	CASTGKGQETQYF	TGTGCCTCGACAGGGAAGGGACAAGAGACCCAGTACTTC
TRBD2	TRBV7-2	.	TRBJ2-7	CASSLSSGNYEQYF	TGTGCCAGCAGCTTATCTAGCGGGAACTACGAGCAGTACTTC
.	TRBV10-3	.	TRBJ1-1	CAISSLGGGTEAFF	TGTGCCATCAGTTCCCTCGGGGGTGGCACTGAAGCTTTCTTT
TRBD1	TRBV10-3	many	TRBJ1-1	CATSTGDLNTEAFF	TGTGCCACCTCGACAGGGGACCTGAACACTGAAGCTTTCTTT
.	TRBV7-9	.	TRBJ1-2	CATPPSNRENYGYTF	TGTGCCACCCCGCCGTCGAACAGGGAGAACTATGGCTACACCTTC
TRBD1	TRBV28	.	TRBJ2-7	CASRYDRASSYEQYF	TGTGCCAGCAGGTATGACAGGGCCTCGTCCTACGAGCAGTACTTC
.	TRBV15	.	TRBJ2-1	CATSRRGWGVSEQFF	TGTGCCACCAGCAGAAGAGGGTGGGGGGTTAGTGAGCAGTTCTTC
TRBD1	TRBV7-2	.	TRBJ1-1	CASSSRTGGSGTEAFF	TGTGCCAGCAGCTCAAGGACAGGAGGTTCAGGCACTGAAGCTTTCTTT
.	TRBV15	.	TRBJ2-7	CATSRAGSSYEQYF	TGTGCCACCAGCAGAGCGGGGAGCTCCTACGAGCAGTACTTC
TRBD1	TRBV19	few	TRBJ2-7	CASSRTGAWEQYF	TGTGCCAGTAGTCGGACAGGGGCCTGGGAGCAGTACTTC
.	TRBV4-3	.	TRBJ1-2	CASSQHESEGVWGYTF	TGCGCCAGCAGCCAGCACGAGTCGGAAGGGGTTTGGGGCTACACCTTC
.	TRBV2	.	TRBJ1-6	CASSEPRGNNSPLHF	TGTGCCAGCAGTGAACCCCGAGGGAACAATTCACCCCTCCACTTT
TRBD2	TRBV28	.	TRBJ2-1	CASSLTIAGTSYNEQFF	TGTGCCAGCAGTCTTACCATAGCGGGAACGTCCTACAATGAGCAGTTCTTC
TRBD2	TRBV6-5	few	TRBJ2-7	CASRPGLGSEQYF	TGTGCCAGCAGGCCGGGACTAGGGAGCGAGCAGTACTTC
TRBD2	TRBV4-3	.	TRBJ2-1	CASSQDPSGGAGEQFF	TGCGCCAGCAGCCAAGATCCCAGCGGGGGGGCTGGGGAGCAGTTCTTC
.	TRBV13	.	TRBJ2-5	CASSFRTEQETQYF	TGTGCCAGCAGCTTTCGGACAGAGCAAGAGACCCAGTACTTC
TRBD1	TRBV11-2	.	TRBJ2-1	CASRTGTDEQFF	TGTGCCAGCCGGACAGGGACGGATGAGCAGTTCTTC
TRBD2	TRBV5-1	.	TRBJ2-2	CASSLVHSGMGTGELFF	TGCGCCAGCAGCTTGGTTCATAGCGGGATGGGAACCGGGGAGCTGTTTTTT
.	TRBV13	.	TRBJ1-2	CASSLDTRGGYTF	TGTGCCAGCAGTCTGGATACTAGGGGGGGCTACACCTTC
TRBD1	TRBV7-2	once	TRBJ1-2	CASSLGQGLGYTF	TGTGCCAGCAGCCTCGGACAGGGGCTTGGCTACACCTTC
TRBD1	TRBV5-1	.	TRBJ2-7	CASSKGQGYEQYF	TGCGCCAGCAGCAAGGGACAGGGCTACGAGCAGTACTTC
.	TRBV28	.	TRBJ2-6	CASSLGLSGANVLTF	TGTGCCAGTTCCTTGGGGCTTTCTGGGGCCAACGTCCTGACTTTC
TRBD1	TRBV30	.	TRBJ2-3	CAWSAGQGAGTDTQYF	TGTGCCTGGAGTGCGGGGCAGGGGGCCGGCACAGATACGCAGTATTTT
.	TRBV19	.	TRBJ2-7	CASSPAGLIYEQYF	TGTGCCAGTAGTCCCGCGGGCCTAATCTACGAGCAGTACTTC
.	TRBV25-1	.	TRBJ2-7	CASSEWGTTSSYEQYF	TGTGCCAGCAGTGAATGGGGGACAACAAGCTCCTACGAGCAGTACTTC
TRBD2	TRBV27	.	TRBJ2-1	CASTQYSGSVHEQFF	TGTGCCAGCACTCAATATAGCGGGAGCGTCCATGAGCAGTTCTTC
TRBD1	TRBV4-3	.	TRBJ1-2	CASSQEDRGAYGYTF	TGCGCCAGCAGCCAAGAGGACAGGGGAGCCTATGGCTACACCTTC
.	TRBV7-9	once	TRBJ2-5	CASTRTAALQETQYF	TGTGCCAGCACCAGGACAGCGGCCCTCCAAGAGACCCAGTACTTC
.	TRBV2	.	TRBJ2-3	CAAGRGGRSRDTQYF	TGTGCCGCGGGGAGGGGGGGAAGAAGTAGAGATACGCAGTATTTT
TRBD2	TRBV9	.	TRBJ2-7	CASSVGGSGAPYEQYF	TGTGCCAGCAGCGTAGGGGGTAGCGGGGCGCCGTACGAGCAGTACTTC
.	TRBV7-2	.	TRBJ1-1	CASSPTIEAFF	TGTGCCAGCAGCCCCACTATTGAAGCTTTCTTT
.	TRBV9	.	TRBJ2-7	CASSRGGSYEQYF	TGTGCCAGCTCTAGGGGAGGCTCCTACGAGCAGTACTTC
.	TRBV6-5	once	TRBJ1-1	CATSRLDGTEAFF	TGTGCCACCAGCAGACTTGACGGGACTGAAGCTTTCTTT
TRBD2	TRBV11-3	once	TRBJ2-1	CASSLGDSGRRYNEQFF	TGTGCCAGCAGCTTAGGGGATAGCGGGAGGCGCTACAATGAGCAGTTCTTC
.	TRBV7-2	.	TRBJ1-1	CASSYGPNTEAFF	TGTGCCAGCAGCTATGGCCCAAACACTGAAGCTTTCTTT
.	TRBV7-2	.	TRBJ2-2	CASSLFGGATGELFF	TGTGCCAGCAGCTTATTCGGCGGAGCCACCGGGGAGCTGTTTTTT
.	TRBV13	.	TRBJ1-1	CASSLSGLDTEAFF	TGTGCCAGCAGCTTATCAGGTCTGGACACTGAAGCTTTCTTT
TRBD1	TRBV5-1	.	TRBJ1-2	CASSFDRDYGYTF	TGCGCCAGCAGCTTCGACAGGGACTATGGCTACACCTTC
TRBD1	TRBV5-8	.	TRBJ1-1	CASSSRTGNTEAFF	TGTGCCAGCAGCTCGCGGACAGGGAACACTGAAGCTTTCTTT
.	TRBV4-2	.	TRBJ2-2	CASSQTASTMAGELFF	TGTGCCAGCAGCCAAACGGCTTCGACTATGGCCGGGGAGCTGTTTTTT
TRBD2	TRBV19	once	TRBJ2-2	CASSNLATSGNTGELFF	TGTGCCAGTAGTAACCTGGCGACTAGCGGGAACACCGGGGAGCTGTTTTTT
.	TRBV19	.	TRBJ1-5	CASSIKAGQPQHF	TGTGCCAGTAGTATAAAGGCAGGGCAGCCCCAGCATTTT
TRBD1	TRBV4-3	once	TRBJ1-2	CASSQRGTATLYGYTF	TGCGCCAGCAGCCAAAGAGGGACAGCAACCCTCTATGGCTACACCTTC
TRBD2	TRBV29-1	once	TRBJ2-5	CSVAGSGGKETQYF	TGCAGCGTTGCCGGTAGCGGGGGAAAAGAGACCCAGTACTTC
.	TRBV6-5	.	TRBJ2-7	CASSHAGEQYF	TGTGCCAGCAGTCACGCGGGGGAGCAGTACTTC
TRBD1	TRBV10-3	.	TRBJ2-5	CAIKGGEETQYF	TGTGCCATCAAAGGGGGCGAGGAGACCCAGTACTTC